What follows are 29 T cell receptor beta chains derived from one specimen sequenced in a study of blood T cell repertoires in COVID-19. Method: immunoSEQ multiplex PCR; TCRdb's copy keeps in-frame clones and lacks some. The sample includes about 140,000 clones, almost 85% of them seen just once. Sample: PBMCs or T cells enriched from blood (not recorded which). Receptors were obtained from a woman aged 45 to 65 with acute COVID-19.

The chain joins TRBV7-2 to TRBJ1-5, with D perhaps TRBD1 (5 bases). Deletions cut 5 bases from V and 7 bases from J, with 9 bases between. This CDR3 spans 12 amino acids. Germline CDR1 is SGHTA and CDR2 is FQGNSA. CDR3 sequence (DNA): TGTGCCAGCAGCGTCGGGGGACAGCCCCAGCATTTT. Residues: CASSVGGQPQHF.

V and J are TRBV5-1 and TRBJ2-2, with TRBD1 matching 9 bases. The CDR3 runs to 15 residues. CDR1 is SGHRS, CDR2 YFSETQ, per germline. Trimming at V came to 2 bases and at J to 5 bases, leaving 4 bases not matched to a gene. The CDR3 loop reads CASSLGTGRTGELFF. The CDR3, as DNA: TGCGCCAGCAGCTTAGGGACAGGGCGGACCGGGGAGCTGTTTTTT. Full variable domain (remainder filled in from reference TRBV5-1 and TRBJ2-2): KAGVTQTPRYLIKTRGQQVTLSCSPISGHRSVSWYQQTPGQGLQFLFEYFSETQRNKGNFPGRFSGRQFSNSRSEMNVSTLELGDSALYLCASSLGTGRTGELFFGEGSRLTVL.

This clone occurred a few times. This sample includes further DNA sequences coding for the same CDR3. This chain uses TRBV19 with TRBJ1-2, with 10 positions matching TRBD1. Germline V gene data show CDR1 as LNHDA and CDR2 as SQIVND (reference sequence). The CDR3 runs 16 residues. Losses at the gene ends were 5 bases for V and 4 bases for J; bases not matched to a gene: 10. The CDR3 DNA sequence: TGTGCCAGTAGTCGAGACAGGGGGCCCGGCGGCTATGGCTACACCTTC. It codes for CASSRDRGPGGYGYTF.

The chain combines TRBV4-1 with TRBJ1-1; 7 bases fit TRBD1. The germline V gene encodes CDR1 MGHRA and CDR2 YSYEKL. The length of the CDR3 is 14 residues. V gave up 1 base and J gave up 6 bases; unmatched junction bases: 5. The CDR3 spells CASSQVGQGAEAFF. The CDR3 DNA follows: TGCGCCAGCAGCCAAGTCGGGCAGGGGGCTGAAGCTTTCTTT.

The chain joins TRBV18 to TRBJ2-5; D perhaps matches TRBD2 (6 bases). V was shortened by 6 bases and J by 5 bases, with 19 bases between the two germline ends. Germline CDR1 is KGHSH and CDR2 is LQKENI. This CDR3 has 15 residues. The CDR3 loop reads CASSPISGVGETQYF. The CDR3 bases are TGTGCCAGCTCCCCAATATCGGGGGTAGGGGAGACCCAGTACTTC.

This chain links TRBV9 with TRBJ1-1, with D hard to call. V was pared by 2 bases and J by 1 base, with 9 bases between. The CDR3 is 14 residues long. Germline CDR1 is SGDLS and CDR2 is YYNGEE. The CDR3 loop reads CASSVVPGNTEAFF. The CDR3 coding sequence is TGTGCCAGCAGCGTCGTACCGGGGAACACTGAAGCTTTCTTT.

V and J are TRBV18 and TRBJ1-3; D is unclear. The CDR3 length is 13 residues. CDR1 KGHSH and CDR2 LQKENI come from the germline V gene. V gave up 3 bases and J gave up 8 bases, with 11 bases separating them. CDR3 bases: TGTGCCAGCTCACCGCTGGGCATCGACACCATATATTTT. Amino acids: CASSPLGIDTIYF.

The chain uses TRBV9 and TRBJ1-5; tentative D call: TRBD1 (6 bases). With 2 bases removed from V and 6 bases from J, the gap between germline ends came to 15 bases. Looked up from germline, CDR1 is SGDLS and CDR2 is YYNGEE. This CDR3 is 15 amino acids long. The CDR3 is CASSVLHRAPQPQHF. DNA of the CDR3: TGTGCCAGCAGCGTGCTACACAGGGCGCCTCAGCCCCAGCATTTT.

The gene calls are TRBV15 and TRBJ2-1; 9 bases are shared with TRBD1. Trimming took 4 bases from V and 7 from J; bases not matched to a gene: 8. CDR3 size: 15 residues. Germline CDR1 and CDR2: LNHNV and YYDKDF (reference sequence). The CDR3 bases are TGTGCCACCAGCAAGCAATATGACAGGGGGAATGAGCAGTTCTTC. Translation: CATSKQYDRGNEQFF.

V gene TRBV5-1 combines with J gene TRBJ2-3; TRBD2 aligns across 9 bases. Germline CDR1 is SGHRS and CDR2 is YFSETQ. V was pared by 4 bases and J by 0 bases, with 6 bases of the junction left unmatched. The CDR3 totals 16 residues. This chain's CDR3 is CASSQRLAGSTDTQYF. For the CDR3, the DNA is TGCGCCAGCAGCCAGAGGCTAGCGGGAAGCACAGATACGCAGTATTTT.

The V gene is TRBV18, the J gene TRBJ1-1, with a tentative D call TRBD1 (5 bases). Trimming left V 1 base short and J 6 bases short, with 18 bases between. From germline, CDR1 is KGHSH and CDR2 LQKENI. The length of the CDR3 is 16 residues. CDR3 nucleotide sequence: TGTGCCAGCTCACCACGAGTCGGAGGGGCGGTCGCTGAAGCTTTCTTT. Protein: CASSPRVGGAVAEAFF.

This clone is a singleton in its sample. The V and J genes are TRBV5-4 and TRBJ2-3, with 7 bases matching TRBD2. The CDR3 runs to 15 residues. Germline V gives CDR1 SGHNT, CDR2 YYREEE (reference sequence). The V segment lost 0 bases and the J segment 7 bases; nucleotides outside the gene matches: 8. CDR3 DNA sequence: TGTGCCAGCAGCTTGGCTGGACTAGAGTTACATACGCAGTATTTT. The encoded protein is CASSLAGLELHTQYF.

The gene calls are TRBV10-1 and TRBJ2-5; TRBD2 matches at 7 bases. Germline CDR1 and CDR2: WNHNN and SYGVQD (reference sequence). V shed 6 bases, J shed 5 bases, and the junction held 3 bases outside the gene matches. CDR3 size: 12 residues. CDR3 coding DNA: TGCGCCAGCAGGCGGGGGAGGGAGACCCAGTACTTC. Translating gives CASRRGRETQYF.

The V call is TRBV3-1 (or the pseudogene TRBV3-2), the J call TRBJ2-2, with TRBD2 matching over 7 bases. The CDR3 contains 17 residues. CDR1 is LGHDT and CDR2 is YNNKEL in the germline V gene (reference sequence). V was clipped by 0 bases and J by 0 bases; unmatched bases: 4. CDR3 bases: TGTGCCAGCAGCCAAGAAGGGCTAGCGGCGAACACCGGGGAGCTGTTTTTT. Its translation: CASSQEGLAANTGELFF.

The chain links TRBV28 to TRBJ1-2; TRBD1 is a possible D gene (6 bases). V lost 6 bases and J lost 8, with 19 bases in between. The CDR3 consists of 14 residues. Germline CDR1 reads MDHEN; CDR2 reads SYDVKM. This chain's CDR3 is CASSFIGTSGGYTF. CDR3 DNA: TGTGCCAGCAGCTTCATCGGGACATCTGGCGGCTACACCTTC.

V and J are TRBV11-3 and TRBJ2-1; D might be TRBD2 (6 bases). In germline, CDR1 is SGHNT, CDR2 YENEEA. CDR3 length: 15 residues. With 1 base removed from V and 3 bases from J, the gap between germline ends came to 10 bases. Written as DNA, the CDR3 is TGTGCCAGCAGCTTAGGGGTTAGCGGCTACAATGAGCAGTTCTTC. Protein product: CASSLGVSGYNEQFF.

This clone was seen only once. The rearrangement links TRBV11-2 to TRBJ2-7; 9 bases are a match to TRBD2. The CDR3 length is 12 residues. The germline gives CDR1 SGHAT, CDR2 FQNNGV. V was clipped by 8 bases and J by 3 bases; unmatched bases: 2. The CDR3 coding sequence is TGTGCCAGCGGACTAGCGAACTACGAGCAGTACTTC. It codes for CASGLANYEQYF.

This clone was seen more than once but under ten times. In the same sample, other DNA sequences code for this CDR3. This chain links TRBV3-1 (or the pseudogene TRBV3-2) with TRBJ2-3, with TRBD2 matching over 9 bases. The CDR3 has 15 residues. J lost 0 bases, V lost 4 bases, and 2 bases had no gene match. Germline V gives CDR1 LGHDT, CDR2 YNNKEL (reference sequence). CDR3 nucleotides: TGTGCCAGCAGCCCGACTAGCGGTAGCACAGATACGCAGTATTTT. Its translation is CASSPTSGSTDTQYF.

The gene calls are TRBV2 and TRBJ2-7; TRBD1 aligns across 10 bases. The CDR3 contains 15 residues. J gave up 6 bases and V 8 bases, and 13 bases lay outside the gene matches. Germline V gene data show CDR1 as SNHLY and CDR2 as FYNNEI. The CDR3 here is CASHRDRGKKSEQYF. CDR3 nucleotides: TGTGCCAGCCATCGGGACAGGGGCAAAAAGAGCGAGCAGTACTTC. Supplemented by reference TRBV2 and TRBJ2-7, the full variable domain reads EPEVTQTPSHQVTQMGQEVILRCVPISNHLYFYWYRQILGQKVEFLVSFYNNEISEKSEIFDDQFSVERPDGSNFTLKIRSTKLEDSAMYFCASHRDRGKKSEQYFGPGTRLTVT.

The chain joins TRBV5-1 to TRBJ2-5, with a weak D call TRBD2 (6 bases). Germline V gene sequence: CDR1 SGHRS, CDR2 YFSETQ. With 5 bases removed from V and 1 base from J, the gap between germline ends came to 12 bases. The CDR3 totals 14 residues. In DNA form, the CDR3 reads TGCGCCAGCAGGTCCGGGACTGTCCAAGAGACCCAGTACTTC. It codes for CASRSGTVQETQYF.

The rearrangement uses TRBV4-1 and TRBJ2-1, with 12 bases aligning to TRBD2. Trimming cost V 0 bases and J 4 bases; bases outside gene matches: 13. CDR3 length: 20 residues. CDR1 MGHRA and CDR2 YSYEKL come from the germline V gene. CDR3 DNA: TGCGCCAGCAGCCAAGAATCACCTCGGGGACTAGCGGGCAATTACAATGAGCAGTTCTTC. It encodes CASSQESPRGLAGNYNEQFF.

This clone has just a few counts. The chain links TRBV27 to TRBJ2-2; a weak D match, TRBD2 (5 bases). V shed 7 bases and J shed 4 bases, with 22 bases lying between them. Germline assignment: CDR1 MNHEY and CDR2 SMNVEV (reference sequence). This CDR3 contains 17 residues. CDR3 in DNA: TGTGCCAGCACCCTACACGGTCCCACTAGTCCCACCGGGGAGCTGTTTTTT. As protein: CASTLHGPTSPTGELFF.

This sequence joins TRBV7-6 and TRBJ2-7; 10 bases are shared with TRBD2. The CDR3 contains 15 residues. V lost 5 bases, J lost 3 bases, and 7 bases stayed unmatched. Germline assignment: CDR1 SGHVS and CDR2 FNYEAQ. This chain's CDR3 is CASSPQGTSDYEQYF. CDR3 in DNA: TGTGCCAGCAGCCCGCAAGGGACTAGCGACTACGAGCAGTACTTC.

The rearrangement uses TRBV14 and TRBJ2-2, with a tentative D call TRBD2 (5 bases). The CDR3 sequence is 16 residues long. CDR1 is SGHDN and CDR2 is FVKESK in the germline V gene. Trimming removed 0 bases at V and 5 bases at J, with 13 bases between. The CDR3 coding sequence is TGTGCCAGCAGCCAAGACGAATACGGGGATACCGGGGAGCTGTTTTTT. It specifies CASSQDEYGDTGELFF.

The chain has TRBV24-1 and TRBJ1-2; 8 bases agree with TRBD1. Germline loops: CDR1 KGHDR, CDR2 SFDVKD. This CDR3 comprises 16 residues. After removal of 2 bases from V and 8 bases from J, the junction contained 12 bases not matched to a gene. The CDR3 loop is CATSDSIQGQAQGYTF. The CDR3, as DNA: TGTGCCACCAGTGATTCGATTCAGGGACAGGCCCAGGGCTACACCTTC.

This clone was detected only once. The V gene is TRBV7-2, the J gene TRBJ2-2; 14 bases are a match to TRBD2. The germline V gene has CDR1 SGHTA and CDR2 FQGNSA. CDR3 length: 19 residues. V was pared by 4 bases and J by 2 bases, with 9 bases of the junction left unmatched. The CDR3 is CASSSNSGTSGRNTGELFF. Here the CDR3 DNA reads TGTGCCAGCAGCTCCAATTCCGGGACTAGCGGGAGAAACACCGGGGAGCTGTTTTTT.

In DNA, the CDR3 is TGTGCCAGTAGCACCCAGGGTGATCAGCCCCAGCATTTT. This translates into CASSTQGDQPQHF. The genes are TRBV19 and TRBJ1-5, with D possibly matching TRBD1 (5 bases). Germline V gene sequence: CDR1 LNHDA, CDR2 SQIVND (reference sequence). Trimming removed 6 bases from V and 5 bases from J, with 11 bases in between. The CDR3 sequence is 13 residues long.

The genes are TRBV6-2 or TRBV6-3 and TRBJ2-3, with D possibly being TRBD2 (6 bases). Germline-derived CDR1 and CDR2 are MNHEY and SVGEGT. Trimming stripped 5 bases from V and 1 base from J, with 13 bases between. The CDR3 spans 15 residues. The CDR3 sequence: CASSPIVAGTDTQYF. DNA for the CDR3: TGTGCCAGCAGTCCCATAGTAGCGGGCACAGATACGCAGTATTTT.

This rearrangement joins TRBV12-3 or TRBV12-4 to TRBJ1-1; D is unresolved. This CDR3 is 12 amino acids long. V was pared by 8 bases and J by 1 base, with 8 bases between. CDR3 DNA sequence: TGTGCCAGCTCCGACACGAACACTGAAGCTTTCTTT. This codes for CASSDTNTEAFF.